Listed here are 18 T cell receptor beta chains from one sample, sequenced in a study of vaccination and CD4 T cells after COVID-19. Which antigens these TCRs recognize remains unknown. Sequencing of the DNA from cultured CD4+ T cells was carried out with the Oncomine TCR Beta short-read assay. TCRdb independently ran MiXCR on the PCR reads; one entry per CDR3 protein. The sample lists 28,000 or so distinct CDR3 sequences; approximately 37% were seen once. Treatment denoted: approximately 9-day PBMC culture with coronavirus spike peptide pools or control peptides (ViraFEST assay). What was sequenced was CD4+ T cells from blood, cultured in vitro. The receptors stem from a human donor who had recovered from COVID-19.

This clonotype was picked up a small number of times. V and J are TRBV12-3 or TRBV12-4 and TRBJ2-2; TRBD1 might be the D (5 bases). Trimming removed 3 bases at V and 7 bases at J, with 12 bases between. The CDR3 runs to 14 residues. The CDR3 loop reads CASSLARVNGELFF. The CDR3 DNA sequence: TGTGCCAGCAGTTTGGCCAGGGTGAACGGGGAGCTGTTTTTT.

V is TRBV5-8 and J is TRBJ2-1; D remains unclear. Looked up from germline, CDR1 is SGHTS and CDR2 is YDEGEE. V shed 0 bases and J shed 1 base, with 14 bases lying between them. CDR3 length: 17 amino acids. The chain's CDR3 is CASSLAGGSRSYNEQFF. The CDR3 DNA reads TGTGCCAGCAGCTTGGCCGGTGGGTCCAGGTCCTACAATGAGCAGTTCTTC. Drawing the rest from reference TRBV5-8 and TRBJ2-1, the complete variable domain is EAGVTQSPTHLIKTRGQQATLRCSPISGHTSVYWYQQALGLGLQFLLWYDEGEERNRGNFPPRFSGRQFPNYSSELNVNALELEDSALYLCASSLAGGSRSYNEQFFGPGTRLTVL.

As for this clonotype: Its ends do not fully match the called genes, so a read error is possible. The chain uses TRBV4-2 and TRBJ1-2; 11 bases line up with TRBD1. The CDR3 extends over 14 amino acids. From germline, CDR1 is LGHNA and CDR2 YNFKEQ. As DNA, the CDR3 is TGTGCCAGCAGCCAAGATCGGACAGGGGGCGTTTTTGCCTTC. Its protein is CASSQDRTGGVFAF.

The chain employs TRBV11-3 and TRBJ2-3, with 8 bases fitting TRBD2. CDR3 length: 14 amino acids. Unmatched junction bases numbered 6, after V lost 4 bases and J lost 6 bases. Germline CDR1 SGHNT, CDR2 YENEEA. The CDR3 sequence: CASSSRLASDTQYF. The CDR3 nucleotides are TGTGCCAGCAGCTCTAGACTAGCGAGCGATACGCAGTATTTT.

The chain joins TRBV24-1 to TRBJ2-5; 10 nucleotides align to TRBD1. Losses at the gene ends were 5 bases for V and 2 bases for J; bases not matched to a gene: 7. CDR3 length: 16 amino acids. Per germline, CDR1 KGHDR and CDR2 SFDVKD. In DNA, the CDR3 is TGTGCCACCAGTGGTCGGGGACAGGGGTTACAAGAGACCCAGTACTTC. Protein product: CATSGRGQGLQETQYF.

The chain combines TRBV7-2 with TRBJ2-2; D may be TRBD2 (6 bases). CDR1 SGHTA and CDR2 FQGNSA come from the germline V gene. This CDR3 is built from 15 residues. V shed 5 bases and J shed 2 bases, with 12 bases lying between them. CDR3 in amino acids: CASSRMGLNTGELFF. CDR3 sequence (DNA): TGTGCCAGCAGCAGAATGGGACTTAACACCGGGGAGCTGTTTTTT.

The chain carries TRBV6-1 and TRBJ2-7; no clear D. V shed 4 bases and J shed 3 bases, with 19 bases lying between them. Per the germline V gene, CDR1 is MNHNS and CDR2 is SASEGT. The length of the CDR3 is 16 residues. The CDR3 sequence is CASSGKDVDLNYEQYF. DNA of the CDR3: TGTGCCAGCAGTGGGAAAGACGTTGACCTAAACTACGAGCAGTACTTC.

The rearrangement links TRBV6-4 to TRBJ2-1; 11 nucleotides align to TRBD1. Germline V gene sequence: CDR1 MRHNA, CDR2 SNTAGT. This CDR3 is 14 amino acids long. Trimming at V came to 3 bases and at J to 6 bases, leaving 1 base not matched to a gene. CDR3 sequence reads: CASSEGTGGNEQFF. The CDR3 DNA reads TGTGCCAGCAGTGAAGGGACAGGGGGCAATGAGCAGTTCTTC.

In this sample, this clonotype turned up once. This sequence joins TRBV28 and TRBJ2-1; D unresolved. V gave up 10 bases and J gave up 0 bases, with 10 bases separating them. This CDR3 has 13 residues. Germline CDR1 and CDR2: MDHEN and SYDVKM. The CDR3 loop reads CATMHSSYNEQFF. DNA for the CDR3: TGTGCCACCATGCACAGCTCCTACAATGAGCAGTTCTTC.

The V and J genes are TRBV28 and TRBJ2-1; 7 positions match TRBD2. With V trimmed by 8 bases and J by 4 bases, 8 bases remained unmatched. Germline V CDR1 and CDR2: MDHEN, SYDVKM. The CDR3 is made up of 14 amino acids. The CDR3 reads CASRLAGAYNEQFF. For the CDR3, the DNA is TGTGCCAGCCGGCTGGCGGGAGCATACAATGAGCAGTTCTTC.

This chain connects TRBV2 to TRBJ1-2; TRBD1 matches at 10 bases. The CDR3 contains 13 residues. The ends lost 11 bases at V and 7 bases at J; junction bases unmatched: 10. Per germline, CDR1 SNHLY and CDR2 FYNNEI. The CDR3 DNA follows: TGTGCCGGACACCGGGACAGGGGAAGTGGCTACACCTTC. Its protein product is CAGHRDRGSGYTF.

V and J are TRBV19 and TRBJ2-3; either TRBD1 or TRBD2 may supply D (5 bases each). Trimming cost V 6 bases and J 1 base, with 14 bases left between them. The germline gives CDR1 LNHDA, CDR2 SQIVND (reference sequence). The CDR3 has 15 residues. CDR3: CASSLPGAGTDTQYF. Here the CDR3 DNA reads TGTGCCAGTAGCCTCCCCGGGGCGGGCACAGATACGCAGTATTTT. Full variable domain (outside the CDR3, taken from reference TRBV19 and TRBJ2-3): DGGITQSPKYLFRKEGQNVTLSCEQNLNHDAMYWYRQDPGQGLRLIYYSQIVNDFQKGDIAEGYSVSREKKESFPLTVTSAQKNPTAFYLCASSLPGAGTDTQYFGPGTRLTVL.

This clonotype came up a few times. CDR3 bases: TGTGCCAGCAGTGAAAACGGGTTCGGGAAATCACCCCTCCACTTT. This encodes CASSENGFGKSPLHF. The chain carries TRBV6-1 and TRBJ1-6; D ambiguous. V dropped 2 bases and J dropped 10 bases, with 15 bases sitting between them. This CDR3 is 15 amino acids long. Germline V gene data show CDR1 as MNHNS and CDR2 as SASEGT.

In its sample, this clonotype was seen a few times. The rearrangement uses TRBV20-1 and TRBJ2-3; 8 bases are shared with TRBD2. The CDR3 covers 17 residues. CDR1 is DFQATT and CDR2 is SNEGSKA in the germline V gene (reference sequence). The V and J ends lost 6 bases and 11 bases, in that order; junction bases with no gene match: 25. The CDR3 region has the DNA TGCAGTGCGCCCTCAGATAGTTCGGGAGGGCCGAGAAAAGGGCAGTATTTT. It is translated as CSAPSDSSGGPRKGQYF.

As to this clonotype: The junction departs from germline at one end; a sequencing error may be responsible. This chain connects TRBV11-1 to TRBJ2-4; no definite D call. Germline V CDR1 and CDR2: SGHAT, FQDESV (reference sequence). The CDR3 covers 13 residues. The CDR3 nucleotides read TGTGCCAACAGCACCCTTGCCAAAAACATTCAGTACTTC. This sequence encodes CANSTLAKNIQYF.

CDR3 residues: CASSFPAWISSYEQYF. CDR3 in DNA: TGTGCCAGCAGCTTTCCTGCTTGGATTTCTTCCTACGAGCAGTACTTC. J is TRBJ2-7 and V is TRBV5-5; D call uncertain. Germline V CDR1 and CDR2: SGHKS, YYEKEE (reference sequence). CDR3 length equals 16 residues. Trimming took 2 bases from V and 1 from J, leaving 16 bases between them.

This clonotype was counted between two and nine times. The rearrangement links TRBV7-6 to TRBJ2-3; no definite D call. The V end lost 4 bases, the J end lost 2 bases, and 7 bases lay between the germline ends. Germline-derived CDR1 and CDR2 are SGHVS and FNYEAQ. CDR3 length equals 13 residues. CDR3 bases: TGTGCCAGCAGCTCTACATACACAGATACGCAGTATTTT. The encoded protein is CASSSTYTDTQYF.

The chain carries TRBV7-6 and TRBJ2-7; possible D gene TRBD1, 7 bases. The germline CDR1 and CDR2 sequences are SGHVS and FNYEAQ. V was trimmed by 4 bases and J by 3 bases, leaving 16 bases between them. The CDR3 length is 15 residues. This CDR3 reads CASSSLQGGFYEQYF. The CDR3 coding sequence is TGTGCCAGCAGCTCCCTCCAGGGGGGATTCTACGAGCAGTACTTC.